These 27 T cell receptor beta chains came from one sample sequenced in a study of cytomegalovirus exposure and HLA in healthy donors. PCR was performed using 60 Vbeta and 13 Jbeta primers. The table came from immunoSEQ multiplex PCR; TCRdb's copy has only in-frame clones and leaves some out. This sample carries roughly 230,000 clones, around 90% of them seen once, and the ten largest clones take 1.5% to 2%. The specimen was PBMCs. The receptors come from a girl between 2 and 10 years old in good health and CMV-seronegative.

V gene TRBV5-4 combines with J gene TRBJ1-1, with 7 bases aligning to TRBD1. The junction had 0 bases not matched to a gene; V was cut back by 3 bases and J by 4 bases. Germline loops: CDR1 SGHNT, CDR2 YYREEE (reference sequence). The CDR3 length is 12 residues. CDR3 sequence (DNA): TGTGCCAGCAGCTCAGGGGGCACTGAAGCTTTCTTT. This gives the protein CASSSGGTEAFF.

The V gene is TRBV6-1, the J gene TRBJ2-5; D is undetermined. Trimming removed 7 bases from V and 2 bases from J, with 5 bases in between. Germline V gene data show CDR1 as MNHNS and CDR2 as SASEGT. The CDR3 has 11 amino acids. DNA of the CDR3: TGTGCCAGCACTATACAAGAGACCCAGTACTTC. Translating gives CASTIQETQYF.

This chain links TRBV4-2 with TRBJ1-5; weak D call: TRBD1 (5 bases). This CDR3 has 15 residues. The ends were cut back, 3 bases at V and 6 bases at J, with 15 bases in the middle. Germline V gene data show CDR1 as LGHNA and CDR2 as YNFKEQ. CDR3 region: CASSQAQGGGQPQHF. The DNA of the CDR3 is TGTGCCAGCAGCCAGGCTCAGGGAGGAGGTCAGCCCCAGCATTTT.

Remarks on this clone: The sample has other DNA sequences that encode this CDR3 too. This chain uses TRBV6-5 with TRBJ2-1, with TRBD2 matching 11 bases. V was pared by 2 bases and J by 4 bases, with 1 base of the junction left unmatched. Germline CDR1 reads MNHEY; CDR2 reads SVGAGI. The CDR3 is 15 residues long. The CDR3 sequence: CASSYRLAGYNEQFF. The CDR3 bases are TGTGCCAGCAGTTACAGACTAGCGGGATACAATGAGCAGTTCTTC.

V and J are TRBV2 and TRBJ2-5; perhaps TRBD1 as D (5 bases). This CDR3 is 13 amino acids long. CDR1 SNHLY and CDR2 FYNNEI come from the germline V gene. V dropped 2 bases and J dropped 11 bases, with 15 bases sitting between them. CDR3 loop: CASSELPGIQQYF. CDR3 DNA: TGTGCCAGCAGTGAACTCCCAGGGATCCAGCAGTACTTC.

The genes are TRBV15 and TRBJ2-5; 9 bases map to TRBD2. The J call may be faulty, since TRBJ2-7 better matches the DNA end. Germline values: CDR1 LNHNV, CDR2 YYDKDF (reference sequence). This CDR3 has 16 residues. CDR3 in DNA: TGTGCCACCAGCGGACCGAGCGGGGGGATGACCTACGAGCAGTACTTC. It specifies CATSGPSGGMTYEQYF.

As to this clone: In the same sample, other DNA sequences code for this CDR3. The CDR3 region is CASSFGALTEAFF. CDR3 DNA sequence: TGTGCCAGCAGCTTTGGGGCGCTTACCGAAGCTTTCTTT. V usage is TRBV11-3 and J usage is TRBJ1-1, with D possibly matching TRBD1 (5 bases). The CDR3 covers 13 residues. Germline V lookup: CDR1 SGHNT, CDR2 YENEEA. Trimming left V 3 bases short and J 8 bases short, with 13 bases between.

The J gene is TRBJ1-5, the V gene TRBV5-1; 7 positions match TRBD1. V was clipped by 7 bases and J by 8 bases; unmatched bases: 12. Germline CDR1 is SGHRS and CDR2 is YFSETQ. The CDR3 covers 14 residues. CDR3: CASRQGTGVEPQHF. The CDR3 DNA sequence: TGCGCCAGCCGACAGGGCACTGGGGTGGAGCCCCAGCATTTT. The variable domain in full, with the rest retrieved from reference TRBV5-1 and TRBJ1-5, is KAGVTQTPRYLIKTRGQQVTLSCSPISGHRSVSWYQQTPGQGLQFLFEYFSETQRNKGNFPGRFSGRQFSNSRSEMNVSTLELGDSALYLCASRQGTGVEPQHFGDGTRLSIL.

The chain employs TRBV30 and TRBJ1-1; D remains ambiguous. CDR3 length: 12 residues. Germline-derived CDR1 and CDR2 are GTSNPN and SVGIG (reference sequence). DNA for the CDR3: TGTGGCTCGGGGTATGTTGGCACTGAAGCTTTCTTT. The encoded protein is CGSGYVGTEAFF.

The CDR3 DNA follows: TGTGCCAGCAGTTACTTCGGACAGGGGGCTAACGAGCAGTACTTC. Translation gives CASSYFGQGANEQYF. This chain links TRBV6-6 with TRBJ2-7; 11 bases fit TRBD1. Looked up from germline, CDR1 is MNHNY and CDR2 is SVGAGI (reference sequence). V was pared by 1 base and J by 5 bases, with 4 bases of the junction left unmatched. CDR3 length: 15 amino acids.

This chain uses TRBV7-9 with TRBJ1-6; 11 bases match TRBD1. The CDR3 loop spans 17 amino acids. The germline V gene has CDR1 SEHNR and CDR2 FQNEAQ (reference sequence). V was pared by 3 bases and J by 7 bases, with 8 bases of the junction left unmatched. CDR3 region: CASSLQFGTGGNSPLHF. The DNA for the CDR3 is TGTGCCAGCAGCTTGCAGTTCGGGACAGGGGGAAATTCACCCCTCCACTTT.

V gene TRBV5-5 combines with J gene TRBJ1-2, with D possibly being TRBD1 (6 bases). V was cut by 6 bases and J by 0 bases, with 18 bases left in between. The CDR3 consists of 16 residues. From germline, CDR1 is SGHKS and CDR2 YYEKEE (reference sequence). CDR3 loop: CASTAEGGRANYGYTF. DNA for the CDR3: TGTGCCAGCACCGCGGAAGGGGGACGAGCTAACTATGGCTACACCTTC.

This rearrangement joins TRBV30 to TRBJ2-7, with 10 bases that match TRBD2. With V trimmed by 5 bases and J by 5 bases, 3 bases remained unmatched. Germline lookup yields CDR1 GTSNPN and CDR2 SVGIG (reference sequence). This CDR3 spans 12 amino acids. Here the CDR3 reads CAWGLAAHEQYF. The CDR3, as DNA: TGTGCCTGGGGACTAGCGGCCCACGAGCAGTACTTC.

The chain combines TRBV6-5 with TRBJ2-7, with 7 nucleotides matching TRBD1. The CDR3 sequence is 14 residues long. Trimming at V came to 6 bases and at J to 4 bases, leaving 9 bases not matched to a gene. The germline gives CDR1 MNHEY, CDR2 SVGAGI. CDR3 bases: TGTGCCAGCAGCCCTCCGGGACAGTCGTACGAGCAGTACTTC. It translates to CASSPPGQSYEQYF.

This clone occurred once. This chain connects TRBV5-4 to TRBJ2-4, with 8 positions matching TRBD2. This CDR3 region has 16 residues. From germline, CDR1 is SGHNT and CDR2 YYREEE (reference sequence). J gave up 3 bases and V 5 bases, and 10 bases lay outside the gene matches. The CDR3 region is CASRDREGRGKNIQYF. CDR3 sequence (DNA): TGTGCCAGCAGGGACCGGGAGGGCCGGGGCAAAAACATTCAGTACTTC.

This chain joins TRBV2 and TRBJ2-3, with 9 bases matching TRBD1. The V gene end was trimmed by 2 bases and the J gene end by 3 bases; junction bases not matched to a gene: 9. The germline V gene encodes CDR1 SNHLY and CDR2 FYNNEI. The CDR3 is 17 residues long. CDR3: CASSEIYGDRETDTQYF. CDR3 nucleotides: TGTGCCAGCAGTGAAATCTATGGGGACAGGGAGACAGATACGCAGTATTTT.

The V call is TRBV29-1, the J call TRBJ1-2; 7 bases align to TRBD1. The CDR3 sequence is 13 residues long. V was pared by 7 bases and J by 1 base, with 6 bases of the junction left unmatched. Germline-derived CDR1 and CDR2 are SQVTM and ANQGSEA. The CDR3 loop reads CSDLRQGNYGYTF. The CDR3, as DNA: TGCAGCGACCTACGACAGGGTAACTATGGCTACACCTTC. The whole variable domain, remainder taken from reference TRBV29-1 and TRBJ1-2, is SAVISQKPSRDICQRGTSLTIQCQVDSQVTMMFWYRQQPGQSLTLIATANQGSEATYESGFVIDKFPISRPNLTFSTLTVSNMSPEDSSIYLCSDLRQGNYGYTFGSGTRLTVV.

This CDR3 is CASSRNGYEQYF. The CDR3 DNA reads as TGTGCCAGCAGTAGGAACGGGTACGAGCAGTACTTC. This chain joins TRBV27 and TRBJ2-7; D gene uncertain. The germline CDR1 and CDR2 sequences are MNHEY and SMNVEV (reference sequence). V was cut by 5 bases and J by 4 bases, with 9 bases left in between. The CDR3 is 12 residues long.

This sequence joins TRBV5-1 and TRBJ2-1; D uncertain. This CDR3 region has 15 residues. CDR1 is SGHRS, CDR2 YFSETQ, per germline. Trimming shortened V by 2 bases and J by 6 bases, and 15 bases separated the two germline ends. The CDR3 here is CASSFRVGSGNEQFF. In DNA form, the CDR3 reads TGCGCCAGCAGCTTTCGGGTTGGGTCGGGCAATGAGCAGTTCTTC. The variable domain in full, with the rest retrieved from reference TRBV5-1 and TRBJ2-1, is KAGVTQTPRYLIKTRGQQVTLSCSPISGHRSVSWYQQTPGQGLQFLFEYFSETQRNKGNFPGRFSGRQFSNSRSEMNVSTLELGDSALYLCASSFRVGSGNEQFFGPGTRLTVL.

This clone was detected only once. This chain joins TRBV28 and TRBJ2-2; TRBD1 matches at 7 bases. Germline lookup yields CDR1 MDHEN and CDR2 SYDVKM. CDR3 length: 14 residues. The V segment lost 5 bases and the J segment 6 bases; nucleotides outside the gene matches: 6. The CDR3: CASSKAGGSGELFF. The DNA of the CDR3 is TGTGCCAGCAGTAAGGCAGGGGGTTCCGGGGAGCTGTTTTTT. Looking up the rest from reference TRBV28 and TRBJ2-2 gives the full variable domain: DVKVTQSSRYLVKRTGEKVFLECVQDMDHENMFWYRQDPGLGLRLIYFSYDVKMKEKGDIPEGYSVSREKKERFSLILESASTNQTSMYLCASSKAGGSGELFFGEGSRLTVL.

The V call is TRBV7-9, the J call TRBJ2-3; a possible D gene is TRBD1 (7 bases). CDR3 length equals 18 residues. V was trimmed by 3 bases and J by 2 bases, leaving 21 bases between them. CDR1 is SEHNR, CDR2 FQNEAQ, per germline (reference sequence). The CDR3 DNA sequence: TGTGCCAGCAGCTTTCCCATGACGCAGGGGGGTTTCACAGATACGCAGTATTTT. Amino acid sequence: CASSFPMTQGGFTDTQYF.

The CDR3 here is CASSVVSNTEAFF. The CDR3 DNA reads TGTGCCAGCAGCGTGGTGAGTAACACTGAAGCTTTCTTT. The rearrangement links TRBV9 to TRBJ1-1; D not resolved. Germline CDR1 SGDLS, CDR2 YYNGEE. This CDR3 is 13 amino acids long. V dropped 2 bases and J dropped 2 bases, with 7 bases sitting between them.

The chain has TRBV7-6 and TRBJ2-7; D gene uncertain. Trimming pared 1 base from V and 6 bases from J, leaving 7 bases between. CDR3 length equals 12 residues. Germline CDR1 SGHVS, CDR2 FNYEAQ. The CDR3 nucleotides are TGTGCCAGCAGCTTAGGTTCGGGCGAGCAGTACTTC. This sequence encodes CASSLGSGEQYF.

The gene calls are TRBV4-2 and TRBJ1-5, with D possibly TRBD1 on 6 matching bases. CDR1 is LGHNA and CDR2 is YNFKEQ in the germline V gene. V was trimmed by 0 bases and J by 6 bases, leaving 15 bases between them. The CDR3 extends over 16 amino acids. In DNA, the CDR3 is TGTGCCAGCAGCCAAGATCCGGGGGGGGCTTTTCAGCCCCAGCATTTT. It yields the protein CASSQDPGGAFQPQHF.

The CDR3 here is CAAGSLPTNEKLFF. CDR3 coding DNA: TGTGCCGCAGGATCCCTACCAACTAATGAAAAACTGTTTTTT. This chain connects TRBV28 to TRBJ1-4, with D unclear. From germline, CDR1 is MDHEN and CDR2 SYDVKM. V gave up 11 bases and J gave up 0 bases, with 13 bases separating them. This CDR3 is 14 amino acids long.

This chain connects TRBV6-6 to TRBJ2-5; D might be TRBD1 (6 bases). Looked up from germline, CDR1 is MNHNY and CDR2 is SVGAGI (reference sequence). Trimming took 0 bases from V and 3 from J, leaving 14 bases between them. The CDR3 runs 16 residues. CDR3 in amino acids: CASSYSIWGPEETQYF. The CDR3, as DNA: TGTGCCAGCAGTTACTCCATCTGGGGGCCCGAAGAGACCCAGTACTTC.

The J gene is TRBJ2-1, the V gene TRBV18; the match to TRBD2 covers 7 bases. The length of the CDR3 is 16 residues. CDR1 is KGHSH and CDR2 is LQKENI in the germline V gene. The V gene end was trimmed by 0 bases and the J gene end by 4 bases; junction bases not matched to a gene: 6. CDR3 bases: TGTGCCAGCTCACCACCCCCAGCGGGACTTTACAATGAGCAGTTCTTC. Its protein is CASSPPPAGLYNEQFF.